These 22 T cell receptor beta chains originate from one sample sequenced in a study of regulatory T cells in long-lasting Graves disease. The authors built TCR beta libraries using iRepertoire HTBI primers and Arm-PCR of CDR3 regions. TCRdb processed the multiplex PCR reads anew with MiXCR; each CDR3 protein has one entry. Among under 500,000 distinct CDR3 sequences listed, more than 20% were seen once. Stated time point: persistent/refractory GD, antithyroid drugs over 5 years with positive TRAb. Researchers made the TCR library from RNA that was extracted from PBMCs. Sequencing was performed on peripheral blood mononuclear cells (PBMCs), taken when the disease was refractory, from a patient treated with antithyroid drugs. Every receptor here comes from a female donor with Graves disease.

This clonotype was picked up many times. J is TRBJ2-2 and V is TRBV2; D may be TRBD2 (6 bases). Germline V gene sequence: CDR1 SNHLY, CDR2 FYNNEI. V lost 4 bases and J lost 2, with 14 bases in between. The CDR3 covers 16 residues. The DNA for the CDR3 is TGTGCCAGCAGTGCCCCCTCGGGACTCAACACCGGGGAGCTGTTTTTT. It translates to CASSAPSGLNTGELFF. Supplemented by reference TRBV2 and TRBJ2-2, the full variable domain reads EPEVTQTPSHQVTQMGQEVILRCVPISNHLYFYWYRQILGQKVEFLVSFYNNEISEKSEIFDDQFSVERPDGSNFTLKIRSTKLEDSAMYFCASSAPSGLNTGELFFGEGSRLTVL.

The chain combines TRBV7-9 with TRBJ1-2; no clear D. V lost 8 bases to trimming and J lost 4 bases, with 17 bases between them. Germline CDR1 is SEHNR and CDR2 is FQNEAQ (reference sequence). The CDR3 loop spans 14 amino acids. The CDR3 loop is CASDVAGRRYGYTF. DNA of the CDR3: TGTGCCAGCGACGTGGCAGGCCGTCGCTATGGCTACACCTTC.

This clonotype was seen many times. The chain joins TRBV5-1 to TRBJ2-7; 7 nucleotides agree with TRBD1. The J segment lost 6 bases and the V segment lost 3 bases, leaving 6 bases of the junction unmatched. This CDR3 comprises 13 residues. CDR1 SGHRS and CDR2 YFSETQ come from the germline V gene. This CDR3 is CASSSTGVGEQYF. The CDR3 DNA is TGCGCCAGCAGCTCCACAGGGGTTGGCGAGCAGTACTTC.

CDR3 DNA sequence: TGTGCCAGTAGTATCCGACAGGCCTACGAGCAGTACTTC. Translation gives CASSIRQAYEQYF. This sequence joins TRBV19 and TRBJ2-7; TRBD1 might be the D (6 bases). The CDR3 totals 13 residues. V was cut by 3 bases and J by 2 bases, with 8 bases left in between. From germline, CDR1 is LNHDA and CDR2 SQIVND (reference sequence).

The chain is built from TRBV6-1 and TRBJ1-2; 10 positions match TRBD1. The CDR3 runs to 13 residues. V was clipped by 6 bases and J by 9 bases; unmatched bases: 7. The germline V gene encodes CDR1 MNHNS and CDR2 SASEGT. CDR3 amino acids: CASRFGTGVSYTF. The CDR3 DNA reads TGTGCCAGCAGGTTCGGGACAGGGGTGAGCTACACCTTC.

In its sample, this clonotype was seen a few times. The conserved final phenylalanine or tryptophan is absent from the CDR3, which likely points to a read error. The chain uses TRBV10-3 and TRBJ2-7; tentatively, D is TRBD1 (5 bases). V was clipped by 7 bases and J by 0 bases, with 7 bases between them. This CDR3 contains 12 residues. Per germline, CDR1 ENHRY and CDR2 SYGVKD. The chain's CDR3 is CAIKGPSYEQYS. The CDR3 DNA is TGTGCCATCAAGGGGCCCTCCTACGAGCAGTACTCC.

Points on this clonotype: A much larger clone differs from this one at a single base, so this may be a read error. This chain joins TRBV10-3 and TRBJ2-7; 10 bases are shared with TRBD2. The CDR3 length is 14 residues. V dropped 6 bases and J dropped 2; count of bases not matched to a gene: 4. The V gene's germline CDR1 is ENHRY and CDR2 SYGVKD. The CDR3 sequence is CAISEAGGAYEQYF. In DNA, the CDR3 is TGTGCCATCAGCGAAGCGGGAGGGGCCTACGAGCAGTACTTC.

Only a few counts were recorded for this clonotype. The chain links TRBV9 to TRBJ1-1; perhaps TRBD1 as D (5 bases). Deletions cut 0 bases from V and 0 bases from J, with 12 bases between. CDR3 size: 16 residues. Germline V gene sequence: CDR1 SGDLS, CDR2 YYNGEE. CDR3 amino acids: CASSVAGAGMNTEAFF. The CDR3 bases are TGTGCCAGCAGCGTAGCTGGGGCAGGAATGAACACTGAAGCTTTCTTT.

About this clonotype: A read error may be the cause here, since a much bigger clone is one base away. V is TRBV7-2 and J is TRBJ2-7, with 7 bases identical to TRBD1. V was pared by 1 base and J by 0 bases, with 6 bases of the junction left unmatched. The CDR3 is made up of 16 amino acids. CDR1 SGHTA and CDR2 FQGNSA come from the germline V gene. The CDR3 is CASSLDPGDSSYEQYF. The CDR3 region has the DNA TGTGCCAGCAGCTTAGACCCTGGGGACAGCTCCTACGAGCAGTACTTC.

The chain links TRBV5-5 to TRBJ2-5; TRBD1 aligns across 8 bases. This CDR3 comprises 15 residues. Trimming cost V 4 bases and J 1 base; bases outside gene matches: 6. Germline values: CDR1 SGHKS, CDR2 YYEKEE (reference sequence). CDR3: CASSINRGFQETQYF. In nucleotides, the CDR3 is TGTGCCAGCAGCATAAACAGGGGGTTCCAAGAGACCCAGTACTTC.

This chain connects TRBV28 to TRBJ2-5; 8 positions match TRBD1. V gave up 6 bases and J gave up 5 bases; unmatched junction bases: 20. The CDR3 consists of 18 residues. The V gene's germline CDR1 is MDHEN and CDR2 SYDVKM. The CDR3 here is CASSLIWDRPREWETQYF. The CDR3 coding sequence is TGTGCCAGCAGCCTTATTTGGGACAGGCCCCGGGAATGGGAGACCCAGTACTTC.

This clonotype was counted a few times. This sequence joins TRBV29-1 and TRBJ1-1; tentatively, D is TRBD1 (5 bases). This CDR3 has 12 residues. Trimming removed 7 bases from V and 4 bases from J, with 13 bases in between. The germline CDR1 and CDR2 sequences are SQVTM and ANQGSEA. The DNA for the CDR3 is TGCAGCGCGAGGGACGCTGGCACTGAAGCTTTCTTT. Protein: CSARDAGTEAFF.

Worth noting for this clonotype: A single base separates this from a much larger clone, so it may be a read error. This chain joins TRBV18 and TRBJ2-5, with D hard to call. The CDR3 is 13 residues long. Germline CDR1 reads KGHSH; CDR2 reads LQKENI. Here the CDR3 reads CASSPLSQETRYF. The DNA for the CDR3 is TGTGCCAGCTCACCACTTTCTCAAGAGACCCGGTACTTC.

On this clonotype: Compared with germline, one end of the junction differs, possibly owing to a read error. The chain uses TRBV9 and TRBJ1-6; no clear D gene. This CDR3 is built from 14 residues. Germline V lookup: CDR1 SGDLS, CDR2 YYNGEE. In DNA, the CDR3 is TGCGCCAGCAGCATCATGGGCAAAAATTCACCCCTCCACTTT. The encoded protein is CASSIMGKNSPLHF.

The CDR3 region is CASSSGTGAGETQYF. DNA for the CDR3: TGTGCCAGCAGCTCCGGGACAGGGGCGGGAGAGACCCAGTACTTC. This rearrangement joins TRBV7-9 to TRBJ2-5; 10 bases fit TRBD1. V lost 4 bases, J lost 4 bases, and 6 bases stayed unmatched. This CDR3 region has 15 residues. Germline values: CDR1 SEHNR, CDR2 FQNEAQ (reference sequence).

The V call is TRBV11-3, the J call TRBJ2-2, with D possibly matching TRBD2 (6 bases). Germline CDR1 is SGHNT and CDR2 is YENEEA. The ends were cut back, 5 bases at V and 6 bases at J, with 13 bases in the middle. This CDR3 contains 14 residues. CDR3 protein: CASSPGTLAGELFF. The CDR3 bases are TGTGCCAGCAGCCCCGGGACTCTCGCCGGGGAGCTGTTTTTT.

There are many counts of this clonotype. The chain is built from TRBV6-1 and TRBJ1-4; 7 bases align to TRBD1. J gave up 8 bases and V 7 bases, and 4 bases lay outside the gene matches. This CDR3 region has 12 residues. Per the germline V gene, CDR1 is MNHNS and CDR2 is SASEGT. The DNA for the CDR3 is TGTGCCAGCACTGACAGGGCCGAAAAACTGTTTTTT. Its protein product is CASTDRAEKLFF.

On this clonotype: The junction shows a germline mismatch at one end, possibly a read error. The chain links TRBV4-2 to TRBJ2-5, with D maybe TRBD2 (7 bases). The CDR3 has 12 amino acids. Germline values: CDR1 LGHNA, CDR2 YNFKEQ. The CDR3 DNA follows: TGTGCCAGCAGCCAAGCGGGGGGCGAAAAGTTCTTC. Translation: CASSQAGGEKFF.

The chain uses TRBV12-3 or TRBV12-4 and TRBJ1-6; D might be TRBD1 (5 bases). V gave up 6 bases and J gave up 7 bases, with 16 bases separating them. This CDR3 is built from 15 residues. The CDR3 loop reads CASSHGGMRNSPLHF. CDR3 sequence (DNA): TGTGCCAGCAGCCACGGGGGGATGCGGAATTCACCCCTCCACTTT.

This clonotype was observed many times. The chain has TRBV12-3 or TRBV12-4 and TRBJ2-7, with TRBD2 as a possible D gene (6 bases). The CDR3 has 14 amino acids. Deletions cut 1 base from V and 4 bases from J, with 11 bases between. The CDR3 protein is CASSLGLEDYEQYF. CDR3 DNA sequence: TGTGCCAGCAGTTTAGGACTAGAAGATTACGAGCAGTACTTC.

Ten or more counts support this clonotype. The rearrangement links TRBV6-5 to TRBJ2-7, with D perhaps TRBD2 (5 bases). V was cut by 2 bases and J by 0 bases, with 14 bases left in between. The germline gives CDR1 MNHEY, CDR2 SVGAGI. The CDR3 runs 16 residues. The CDR3 spells CASSYRRLADSYEQYF. The CDR3 DNA reads as TGTGCCAGCAGTTACCGGCGTCTAGCAGACTCCTACGAGCAGTACTTC.

In this sample, this clonotype turned up many times. This sequence joins TRBV28 and TRBJ2-5; no clear D gene. Germline-derived CDR1 and CDR2 are MDHEN and SYDVKM. CDR3 length: 15 amino acids. Trimming cost V 5 bases and J 0 bases, with 13 bases left between them. The CDR3 coding sequence is TGTGCCAGCAGTCACCCGGCCCAGTACCAAGAGACCCAGTACTTC. It codes for CASSHPAQYQETQYF.